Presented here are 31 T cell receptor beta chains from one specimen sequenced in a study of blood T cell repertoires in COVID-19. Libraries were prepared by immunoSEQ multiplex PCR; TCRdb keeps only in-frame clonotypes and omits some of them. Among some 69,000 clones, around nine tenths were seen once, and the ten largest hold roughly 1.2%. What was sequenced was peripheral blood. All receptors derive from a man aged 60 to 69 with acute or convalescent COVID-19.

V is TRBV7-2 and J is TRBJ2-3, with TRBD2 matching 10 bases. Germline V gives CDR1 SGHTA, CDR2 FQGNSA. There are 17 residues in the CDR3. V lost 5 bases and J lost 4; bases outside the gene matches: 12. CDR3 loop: CASSPRRGLAGADTQYF. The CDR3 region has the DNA TGTGCCAGCAGCCCGCGAAGGGGGCTAGCGGGGGCAGATACGCAGTATTTT.

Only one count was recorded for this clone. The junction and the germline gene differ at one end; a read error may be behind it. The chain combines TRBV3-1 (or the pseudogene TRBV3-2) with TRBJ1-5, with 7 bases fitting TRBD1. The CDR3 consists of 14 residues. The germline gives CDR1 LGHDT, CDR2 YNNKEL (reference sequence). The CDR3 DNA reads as TGTGCCAGCAGCCGGGGGGACAGCATTCAGCCCCAGCATTTT. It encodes CASSRGDSIQPQHF.

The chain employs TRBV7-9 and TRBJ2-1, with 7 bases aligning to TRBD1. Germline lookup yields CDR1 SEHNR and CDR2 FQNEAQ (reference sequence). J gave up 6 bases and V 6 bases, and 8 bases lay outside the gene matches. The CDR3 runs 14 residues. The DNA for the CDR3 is TGTGCCAGCAGAGCGACAGGGCTGCGCAATGAGCAGTTCTTC. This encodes CASRATGLRNEQFF.

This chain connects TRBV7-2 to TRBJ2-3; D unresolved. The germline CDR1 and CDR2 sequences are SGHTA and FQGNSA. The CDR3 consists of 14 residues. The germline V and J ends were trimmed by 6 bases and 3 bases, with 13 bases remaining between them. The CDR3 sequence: CASRFLGRTDTQYF. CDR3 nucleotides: TGTGCCAGCAGATTCCTTGGCCGTACAGATACGCAGTATTTT.

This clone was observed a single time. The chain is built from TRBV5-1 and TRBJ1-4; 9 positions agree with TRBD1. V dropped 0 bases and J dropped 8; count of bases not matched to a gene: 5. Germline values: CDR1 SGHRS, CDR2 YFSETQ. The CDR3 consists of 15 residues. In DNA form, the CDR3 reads TGCGCCAGCAGCTTGGGTGGACAGGGGCGGGAAAAACTGTTTTTT. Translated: CASSLGGQGREKLFF.

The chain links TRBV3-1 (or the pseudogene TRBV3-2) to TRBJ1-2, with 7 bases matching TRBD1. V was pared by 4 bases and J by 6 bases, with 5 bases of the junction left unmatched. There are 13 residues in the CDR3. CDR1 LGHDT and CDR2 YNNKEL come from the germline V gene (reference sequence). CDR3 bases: TGTGCCAGCAGCCCGATGCAGGGGGATGGCTACACCTTC. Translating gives CASSPMQGDGYTF.

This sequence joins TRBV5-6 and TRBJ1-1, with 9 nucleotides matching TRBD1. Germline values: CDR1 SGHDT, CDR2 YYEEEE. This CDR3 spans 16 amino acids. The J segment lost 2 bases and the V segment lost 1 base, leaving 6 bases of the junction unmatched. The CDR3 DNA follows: TGTGCCAGCAGCTTGTGGACAGGGGTGGGAAACACTGAAGCTTTCTTT. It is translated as CASSLWTGVGNTEAFF.

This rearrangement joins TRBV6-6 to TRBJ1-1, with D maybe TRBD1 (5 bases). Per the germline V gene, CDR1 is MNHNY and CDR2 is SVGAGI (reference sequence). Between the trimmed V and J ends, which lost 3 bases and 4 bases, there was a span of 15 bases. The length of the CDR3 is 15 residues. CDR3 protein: CASSYGQGGITEAFF. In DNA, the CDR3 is TGTGCCAGCAGTTATGGGCAGGGCGGGATCACTGAAGCTTTCTTT.

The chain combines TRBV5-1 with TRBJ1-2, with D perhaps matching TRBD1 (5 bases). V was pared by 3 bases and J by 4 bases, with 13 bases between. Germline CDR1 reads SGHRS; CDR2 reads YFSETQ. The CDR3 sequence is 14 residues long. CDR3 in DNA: TGCGCCAGCAGCTCCGCCGGTAGGGGCTATGGCTACACCTTC. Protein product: CASSSAGRGYGYTF.

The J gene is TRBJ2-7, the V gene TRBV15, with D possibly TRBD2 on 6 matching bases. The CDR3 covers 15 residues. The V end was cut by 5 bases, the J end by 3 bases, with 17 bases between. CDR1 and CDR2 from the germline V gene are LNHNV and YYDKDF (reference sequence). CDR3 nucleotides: TGTGCCACCAGCCAACCGGAGGGTATGGGCTACGAGCAGTACTTC. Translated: CATSQPEGMGYEQYF.

CDR3 sequence reads: CASSPERYTGELFF. The DNA for the CDR3 is TGTGCCAGCAGTCCGGAGCGATACACCGGGGAGCTGTTTTTT. The chain recombines TRBV7-9 with TRBJ2-2; D unresolved. The ends were cut back, 6 bases at V and 3 bases at J, with 11 bases in the middle. CDR3 length equals 14 residues. CDR1 is SEHNR, CDR2 FQNEAQ, per germline (reference sequence).

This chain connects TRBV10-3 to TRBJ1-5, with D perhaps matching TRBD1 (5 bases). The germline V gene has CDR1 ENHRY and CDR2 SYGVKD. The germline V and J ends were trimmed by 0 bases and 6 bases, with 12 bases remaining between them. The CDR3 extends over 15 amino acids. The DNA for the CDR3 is TGTGCCATCAGTGAGTCGATCGGGGGGATTCAGCCCCAGCATTTT. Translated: CAISESIGGIQPQHF.

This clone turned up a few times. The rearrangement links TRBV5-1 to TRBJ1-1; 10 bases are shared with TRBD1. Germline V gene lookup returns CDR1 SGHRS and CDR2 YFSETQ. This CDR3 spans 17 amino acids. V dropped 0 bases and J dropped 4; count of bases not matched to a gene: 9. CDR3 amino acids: CASSLGGTGAWGTEAFF. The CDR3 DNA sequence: TGCGCCAGCAGCTTGGGTGGGACAGGGGCTTGGGGCACTGAAGCTTTCTTT.

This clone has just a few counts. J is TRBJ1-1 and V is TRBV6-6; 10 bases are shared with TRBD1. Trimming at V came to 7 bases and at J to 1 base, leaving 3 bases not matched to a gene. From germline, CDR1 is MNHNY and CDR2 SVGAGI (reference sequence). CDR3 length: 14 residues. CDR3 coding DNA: TGTGCCAGCATCCGACAGGGGGCGAACACTGAAGCTTTCTTT. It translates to CASIRQGANTEAFF.

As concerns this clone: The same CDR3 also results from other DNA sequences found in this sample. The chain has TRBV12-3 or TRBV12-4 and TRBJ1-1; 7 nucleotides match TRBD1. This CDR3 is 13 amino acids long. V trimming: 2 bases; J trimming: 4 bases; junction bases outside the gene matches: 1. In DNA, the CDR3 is TGTGCCAGCAGTTTACGACAGGGCACTGAAGCTTTCTTT. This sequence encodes CASSLRQGTEAFF.

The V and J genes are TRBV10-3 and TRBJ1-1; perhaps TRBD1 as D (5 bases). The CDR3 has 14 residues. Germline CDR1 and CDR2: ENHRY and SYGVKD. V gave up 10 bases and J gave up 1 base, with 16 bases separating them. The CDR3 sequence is CATRPPDKNTEAFF. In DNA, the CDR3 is TGTGCCACCCGACCTCCGGACAAGAACACTGAAGCTTTCTTT.

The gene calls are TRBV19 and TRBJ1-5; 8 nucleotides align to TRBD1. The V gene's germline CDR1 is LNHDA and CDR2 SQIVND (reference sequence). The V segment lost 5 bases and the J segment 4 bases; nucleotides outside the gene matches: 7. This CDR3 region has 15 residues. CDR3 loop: CASSADRGPNQPQHF. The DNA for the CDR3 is TGTGCCAGTAGTGCCGACAGGGGCCCTAATCAGCCCCAGCATTTT.

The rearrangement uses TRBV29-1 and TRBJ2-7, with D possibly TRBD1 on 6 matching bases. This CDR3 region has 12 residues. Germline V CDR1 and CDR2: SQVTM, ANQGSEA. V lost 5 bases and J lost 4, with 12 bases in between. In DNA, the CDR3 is TGCAGCGTTAGCGTTGGGACATACGAGCAGTACTTC. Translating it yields CSVSVGTYEQYF.

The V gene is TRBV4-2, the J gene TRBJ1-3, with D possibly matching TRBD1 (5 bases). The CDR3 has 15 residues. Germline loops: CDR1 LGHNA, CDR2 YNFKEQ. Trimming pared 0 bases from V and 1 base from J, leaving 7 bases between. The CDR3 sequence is CASSQDRESGNTIYF. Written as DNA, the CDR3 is TGTGCCAGCAGCCAAGACAGGGAATCTGGAAACACCATATATTTT.

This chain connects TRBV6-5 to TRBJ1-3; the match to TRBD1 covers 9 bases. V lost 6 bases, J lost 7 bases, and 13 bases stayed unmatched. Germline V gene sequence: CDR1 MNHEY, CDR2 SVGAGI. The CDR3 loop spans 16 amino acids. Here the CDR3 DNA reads TGTGCCAGCAGCTACGGACAGGGGCCCTATCGGAACACCATATATTTT. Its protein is CASSYGQGPYRNTIYF.

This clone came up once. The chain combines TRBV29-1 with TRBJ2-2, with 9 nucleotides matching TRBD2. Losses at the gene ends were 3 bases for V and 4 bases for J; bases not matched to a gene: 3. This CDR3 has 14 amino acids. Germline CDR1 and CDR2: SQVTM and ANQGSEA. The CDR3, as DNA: TGCAGCGTTGATGCGGGGGGGGTCACCGGGGAGCTGTTTTTT. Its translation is CSVDAGGVTGELFF.

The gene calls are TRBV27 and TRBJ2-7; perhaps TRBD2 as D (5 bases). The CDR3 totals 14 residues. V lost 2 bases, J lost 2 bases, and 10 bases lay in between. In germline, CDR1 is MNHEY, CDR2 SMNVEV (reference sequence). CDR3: CASSLRRSAYEQYF. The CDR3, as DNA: TGTGCCAGCAGTTTACGGAGGTCCGCCTACGAGCAGTACTTC.

Here the CDR3 DNA reads TGTGCCAGCTCACCATCAGGGGGCCGTAATCAGCCCCAGCATTTT. Its protein product is CASSPSGGRNQPQHF. V gene TRBV18 combines with J gene TRBJ1-5, with 8 bases lining up with TRBD1. The CDR3 has 15 residues. Losses at the gene ends were 2 bases for V and 4 bases for J; bases not matched to a gene: 4. CDR1 is KGHSH, CDR2 LQKENI, per germline.

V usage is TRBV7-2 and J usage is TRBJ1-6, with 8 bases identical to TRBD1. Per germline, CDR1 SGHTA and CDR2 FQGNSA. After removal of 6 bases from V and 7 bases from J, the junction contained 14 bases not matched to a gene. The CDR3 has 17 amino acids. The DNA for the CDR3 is TGTGCCAGCAGGATGACCTTTACAGGGGGAGAAAATTCACCCCTCCACTTT. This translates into CASRMTFTGGENSPLHF.

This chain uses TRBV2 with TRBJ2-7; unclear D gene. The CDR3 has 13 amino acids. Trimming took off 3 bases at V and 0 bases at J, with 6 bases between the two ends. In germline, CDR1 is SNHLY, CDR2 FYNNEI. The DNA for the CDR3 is TGTGCCAGCAGTGATGACAACTCCTACGAGCAGTACTTC. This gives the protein CASSDDNSYEQYF.

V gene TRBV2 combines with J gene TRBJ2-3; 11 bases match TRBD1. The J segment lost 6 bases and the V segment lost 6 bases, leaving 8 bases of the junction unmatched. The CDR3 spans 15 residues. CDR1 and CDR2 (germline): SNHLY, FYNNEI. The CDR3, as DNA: TGTGCCAGCAGCCGGGGACAGGGGGTGGGGGATACGCAGTATTTT. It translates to CASSRGQGVGDTQYF. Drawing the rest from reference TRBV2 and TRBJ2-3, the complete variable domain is EPEVTQTPSHQVTQMGQEVILRCVPISNHLYFYWYRQILGQKVEFLVSFYNNEISEKSEIFDDQFSVERPDGSNFTLKIRSTKLEDSAMYFCASSRGQGVGDTQYFGPGTRLTVL.

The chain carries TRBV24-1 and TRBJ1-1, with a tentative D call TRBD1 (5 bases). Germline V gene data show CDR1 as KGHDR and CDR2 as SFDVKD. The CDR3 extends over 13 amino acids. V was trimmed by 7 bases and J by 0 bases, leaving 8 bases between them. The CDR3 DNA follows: TGTGCCACCAGCCAGGGAATGAACACTGAAGCTTTCTTT. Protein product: CATSQGMNTEAFF.

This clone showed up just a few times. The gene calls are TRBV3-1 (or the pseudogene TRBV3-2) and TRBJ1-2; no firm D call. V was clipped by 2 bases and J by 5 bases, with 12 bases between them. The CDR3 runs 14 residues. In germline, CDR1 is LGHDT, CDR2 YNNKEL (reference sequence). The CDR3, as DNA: TGTGCCAGCAGCCAATATTCGGGGTCTTATGGCTACACCTTC. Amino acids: CASSQYSGSYGYTF.

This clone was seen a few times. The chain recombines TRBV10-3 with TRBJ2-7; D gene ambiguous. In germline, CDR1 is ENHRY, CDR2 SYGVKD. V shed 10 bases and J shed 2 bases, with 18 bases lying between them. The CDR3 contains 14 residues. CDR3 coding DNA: TGTGCCACCTGGCAGCCACTTCAGGCCTACGAGCAGTACTTC. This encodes CATWQPLQAYEQYF.

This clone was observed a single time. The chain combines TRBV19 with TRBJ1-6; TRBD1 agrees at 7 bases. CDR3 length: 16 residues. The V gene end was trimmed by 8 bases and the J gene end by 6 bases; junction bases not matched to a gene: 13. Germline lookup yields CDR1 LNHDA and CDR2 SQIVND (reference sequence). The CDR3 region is CASGTTTGDGNSPLHF. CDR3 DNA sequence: TGTGCCAGTGGGACAACAACAGGGGACGGTAATTCACCCCTCCACTTT.

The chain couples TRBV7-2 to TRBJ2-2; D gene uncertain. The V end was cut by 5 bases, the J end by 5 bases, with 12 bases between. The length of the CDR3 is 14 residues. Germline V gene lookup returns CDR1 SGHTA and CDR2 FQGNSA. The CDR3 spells CASSATHGTGELFF. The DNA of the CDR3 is TGTGCCAGCAGCGCAACACACGGGACCGGGGAGCTGTTTTTT.